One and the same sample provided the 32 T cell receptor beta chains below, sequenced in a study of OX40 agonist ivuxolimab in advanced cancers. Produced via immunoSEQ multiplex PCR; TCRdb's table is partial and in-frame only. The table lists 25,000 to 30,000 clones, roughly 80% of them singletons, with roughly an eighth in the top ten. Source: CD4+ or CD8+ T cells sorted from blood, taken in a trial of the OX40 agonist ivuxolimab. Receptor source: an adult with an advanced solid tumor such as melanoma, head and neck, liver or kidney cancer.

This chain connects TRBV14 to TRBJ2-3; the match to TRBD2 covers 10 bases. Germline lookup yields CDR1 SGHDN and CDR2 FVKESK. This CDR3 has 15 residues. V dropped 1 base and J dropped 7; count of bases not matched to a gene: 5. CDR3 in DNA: TGTGCCAGCAGCCAAGGGAGCGGGGGGGTGTATACGCAGTATTTT. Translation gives CASSQGSGGVYTQYF.

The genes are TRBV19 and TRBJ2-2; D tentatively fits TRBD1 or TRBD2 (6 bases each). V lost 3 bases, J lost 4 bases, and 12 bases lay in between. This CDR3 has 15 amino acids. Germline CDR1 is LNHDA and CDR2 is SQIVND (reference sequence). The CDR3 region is CASSIGGLGTGELFF. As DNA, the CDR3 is TGTGCCAGTAGTATTGGGGGGCTGGGCACCGGGGAGCTGTTTTTT.

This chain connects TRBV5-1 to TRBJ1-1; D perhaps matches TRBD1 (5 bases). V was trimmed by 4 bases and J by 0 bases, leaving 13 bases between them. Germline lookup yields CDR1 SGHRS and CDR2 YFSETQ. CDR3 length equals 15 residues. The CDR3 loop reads CASSPKQGLNTEAFF. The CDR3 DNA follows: TGCGCCAGCAGCCCAAAGCAGGGACTGAACACTGAAGCTTTCTTT.

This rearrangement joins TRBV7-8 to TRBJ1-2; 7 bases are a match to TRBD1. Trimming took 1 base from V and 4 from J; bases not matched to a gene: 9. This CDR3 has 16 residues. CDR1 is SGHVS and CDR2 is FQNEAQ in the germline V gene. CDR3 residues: CASSLGYRGSGYGYTF. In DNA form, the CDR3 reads TGTGCCAGCAGCTTAGGCTACAGGGGTTCGGGCTATGGCTACACCTTC. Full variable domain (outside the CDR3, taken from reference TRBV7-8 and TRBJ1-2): GAGVSQSPRYKVAKRGQDVALRCDPISGHVSLFWYQQALGQGPEFLTYFQNEAQLDKSGLPSDRFFAERPEGSVSTLKIQRTQQEDSAVYLCASSLGYRGSGYGYTFGSGTRLTVV.

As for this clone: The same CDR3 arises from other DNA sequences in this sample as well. The CDR3 DNA reads TGTGCCAGCAGCTTGGACTCCTACAATGAGCAGTTCTTC. Its translation is CASSLDSYNEQFF. This chain uses TRBV11-2 with TRBJ2-1; D gene unclear. The germline V gene has CDR1 SGHAT and CDR2 FQNNGV. V lost 3 bases and J 0 bases, leaving 3 bases between the germline ends. The CDR3 consists of 13 residues.

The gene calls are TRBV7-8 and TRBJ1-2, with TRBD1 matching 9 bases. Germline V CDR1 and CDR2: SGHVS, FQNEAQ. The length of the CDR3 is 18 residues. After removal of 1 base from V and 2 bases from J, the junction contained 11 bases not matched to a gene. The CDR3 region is CASSLDSGTGNSNYGYTF. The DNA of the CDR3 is TGTGCCAGCAGCTTAGACTCCGGGACAGGGAATTCCAACTATGGCTACACCTTC. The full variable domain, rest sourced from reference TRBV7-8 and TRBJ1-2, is GAGVSQSPRYKVAKRGQDVALRCDPISGHVSLFWYQQALGQGPEFLTYFQNEAQLDKSGLPSDRFFAERPEGSVSTLKIQRTQQEDSAVYLCASSLDSGTGNSNYGYTFGSGTRLTVV.

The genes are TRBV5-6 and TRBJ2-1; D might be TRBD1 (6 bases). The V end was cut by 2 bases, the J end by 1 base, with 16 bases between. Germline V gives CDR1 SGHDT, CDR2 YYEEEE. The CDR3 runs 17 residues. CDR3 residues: CASSLETGLESYNEQFF. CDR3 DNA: TGTGCCAGCAGCTTAGAGACAGGATTGGAATCCTACAATGAGCAGTTCTTC. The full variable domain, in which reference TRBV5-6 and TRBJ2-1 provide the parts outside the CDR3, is DAGVTQSPTHLIKTRGQQVTLRCSPKSGHDTVSWYQQALGQGPQFIFQYYEEEERQRGNFPDRFSGHQFPNYSSELNVNALLLGDSALYLCASSLETGLESYNEQFFGPGTRLTVL.

The CDR3 bases are TGTGCCAGCAGCTTAGAACAAGGGTTCGACGAGCAGTACTTC. The encoded protein is CASSLEQGFDEQYF. J is TRBJ2-7 and V is TRBV11-2, with unresolved D. Germline V CDR1 and CDR2: SGHAT, FQNNGV. This CDR3 has 14 residues. Between the trimmed V and J ends, which lost 0 bases and 5 bases, there was a span of 11 bases.

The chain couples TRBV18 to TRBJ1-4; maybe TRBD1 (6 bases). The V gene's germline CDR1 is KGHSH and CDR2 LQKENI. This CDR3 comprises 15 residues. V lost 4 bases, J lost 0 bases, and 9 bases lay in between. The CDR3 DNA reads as TGTGCCAGCTCACTAGAGGGGGCAACTAATGAAAAACTGTTTTTT. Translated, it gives CASSLEGATNEKLFF.

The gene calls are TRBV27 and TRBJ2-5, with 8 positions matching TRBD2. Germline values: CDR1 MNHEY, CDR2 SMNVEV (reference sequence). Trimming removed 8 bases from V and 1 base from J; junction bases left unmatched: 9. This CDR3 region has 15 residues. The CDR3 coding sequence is TGTGCCAGCGCCCCGGGGGGGGTCCTCCAAGAGACCCAGTACTTC. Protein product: CASAPGGVLQETQYF.

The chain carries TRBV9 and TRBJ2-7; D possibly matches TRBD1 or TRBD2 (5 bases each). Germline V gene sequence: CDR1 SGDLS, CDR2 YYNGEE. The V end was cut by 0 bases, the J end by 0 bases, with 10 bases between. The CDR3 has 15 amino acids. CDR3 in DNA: TGTGCCAGCAGCGTAGGGGACCGAGGCTCCTACGAGCAGTACTTC. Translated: CASSVGDRGSYEQYF.

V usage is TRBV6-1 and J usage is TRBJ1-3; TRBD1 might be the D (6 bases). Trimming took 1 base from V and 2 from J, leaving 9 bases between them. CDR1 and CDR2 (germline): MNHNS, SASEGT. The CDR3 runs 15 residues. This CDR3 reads CASSEVGGTGNTIYF. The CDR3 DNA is TGTGCCAGCAGTGAAGTAGGGGGGACTGGAAACACCATATATTTT.

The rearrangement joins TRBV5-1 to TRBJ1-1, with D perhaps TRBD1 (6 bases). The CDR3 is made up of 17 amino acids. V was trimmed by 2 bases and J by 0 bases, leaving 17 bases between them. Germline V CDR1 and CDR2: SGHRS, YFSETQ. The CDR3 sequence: CASSFRGAGTLNTEAFF. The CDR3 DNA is TGCGCCAGCAGCTTTAGGGGAGCCGGGACACTGAACACTGAAGCTTTCTTT.

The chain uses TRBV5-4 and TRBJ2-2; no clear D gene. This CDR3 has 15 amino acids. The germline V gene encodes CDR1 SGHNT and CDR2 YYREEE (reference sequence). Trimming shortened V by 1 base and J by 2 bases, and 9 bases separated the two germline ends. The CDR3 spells CASSLWTKNTGELFF. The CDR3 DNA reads TGTGCCAGCAGCTTGTGGACCAAAAACACCGGGGAGCTGTTTTTT.

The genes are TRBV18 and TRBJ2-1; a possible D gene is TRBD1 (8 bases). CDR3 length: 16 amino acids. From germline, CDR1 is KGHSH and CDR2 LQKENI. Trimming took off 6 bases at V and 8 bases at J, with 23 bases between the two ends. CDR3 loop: CASSPMGGTGGDEQFF. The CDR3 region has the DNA TGTGCCAGCTCCCCCATGGGGGGAACAGGGGGGGATGAGCAGTTCTTC.

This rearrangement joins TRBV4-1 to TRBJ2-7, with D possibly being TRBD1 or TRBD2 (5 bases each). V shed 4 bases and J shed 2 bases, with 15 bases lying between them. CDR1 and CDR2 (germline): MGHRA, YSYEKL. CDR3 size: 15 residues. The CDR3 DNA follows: TGCGCCAGCAGCCTTGGTTCCGGGACGACCTACGAGCAGTACTTC. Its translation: CASSLGSGTTYEQYF.

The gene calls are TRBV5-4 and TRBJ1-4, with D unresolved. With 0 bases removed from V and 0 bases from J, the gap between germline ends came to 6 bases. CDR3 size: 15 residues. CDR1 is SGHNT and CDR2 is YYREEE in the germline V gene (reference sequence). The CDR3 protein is CASSLDRATNEKLFF. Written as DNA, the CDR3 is TGTGCCAGCAGCTTGGACAGAGCAACTAATGAAAAACTGTTTTTT.

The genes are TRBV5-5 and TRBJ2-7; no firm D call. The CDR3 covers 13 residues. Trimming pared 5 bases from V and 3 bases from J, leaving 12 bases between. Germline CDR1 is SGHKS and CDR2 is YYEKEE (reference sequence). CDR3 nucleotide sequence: TGTGCCAGCAGTCGCGATTCCAACTACGAGCAGTACTTC. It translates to CASSRDSNYEQYF.

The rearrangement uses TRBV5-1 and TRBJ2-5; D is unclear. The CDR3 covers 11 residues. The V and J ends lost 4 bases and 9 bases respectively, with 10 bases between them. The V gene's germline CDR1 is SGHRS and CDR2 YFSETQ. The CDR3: CASSLGKAQYF. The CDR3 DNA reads TGCGCCAGCAGCCTTGGGAAAGCCCAGTACTTC. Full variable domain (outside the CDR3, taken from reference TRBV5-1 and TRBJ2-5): KAGVTQTPRYLIKTRGQQVTLSCSPISGHRSVSWYQQTPGQGLQFLFEYFSETQRNKGNFPGRFSGRQFSNSRSEMNVSTLELGDSALYLCASSLGKAQYFGPGTRLLVL.

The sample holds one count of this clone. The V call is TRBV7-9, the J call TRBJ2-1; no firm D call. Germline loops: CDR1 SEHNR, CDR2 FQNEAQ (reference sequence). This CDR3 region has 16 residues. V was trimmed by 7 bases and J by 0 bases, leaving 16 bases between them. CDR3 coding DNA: TGTGCCAGCACCCCAAGGGAAGGAGCCTCCTACAATGAGCAGTTCTTC. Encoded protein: CASTPREGASYNEQFF.

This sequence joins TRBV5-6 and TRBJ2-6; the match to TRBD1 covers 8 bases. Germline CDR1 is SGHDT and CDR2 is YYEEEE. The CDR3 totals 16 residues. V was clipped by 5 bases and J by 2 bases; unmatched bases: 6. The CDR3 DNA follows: TGTGCCAGCAGACCCACGGACAGGGCTGGGGCCAACGTCCTGACTTTC. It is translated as CASRPTDRAGANVLTF.

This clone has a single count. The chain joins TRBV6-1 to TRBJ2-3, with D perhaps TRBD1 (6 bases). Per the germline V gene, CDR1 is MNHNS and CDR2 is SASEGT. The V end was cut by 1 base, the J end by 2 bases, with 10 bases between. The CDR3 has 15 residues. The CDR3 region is CASSEVQGTTDTQYF. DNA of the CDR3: TGTGCCAGCAGTGAAGTACAGGGTACCACAGATACGCAGTATTTT.

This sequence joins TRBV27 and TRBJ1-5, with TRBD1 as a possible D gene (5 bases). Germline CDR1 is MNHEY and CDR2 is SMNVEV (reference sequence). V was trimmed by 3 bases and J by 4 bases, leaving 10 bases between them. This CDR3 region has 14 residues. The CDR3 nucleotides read TGTGCCAGCAGTTTGACAGTTTCTAATCAGCCCCAGCATTTT. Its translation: CASSLTVSNQPQHF.

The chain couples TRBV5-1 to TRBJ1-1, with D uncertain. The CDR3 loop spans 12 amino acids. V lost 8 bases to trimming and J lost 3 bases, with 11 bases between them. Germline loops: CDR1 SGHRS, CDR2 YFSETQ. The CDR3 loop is CASMSQDTEAFF. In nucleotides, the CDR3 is TGCGCCAGTATGAGCCAGGACACTGAAGCTTTCTTT.

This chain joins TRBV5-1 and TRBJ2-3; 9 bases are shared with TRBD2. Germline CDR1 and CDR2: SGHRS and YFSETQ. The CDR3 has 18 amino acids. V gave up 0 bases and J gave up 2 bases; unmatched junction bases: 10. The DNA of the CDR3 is TGCGCCAGCAGCTTGGTGGTAGCGGGGGCGCAAACCACAGATACGCAGTATTTT. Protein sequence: CASSLVVAGAQTTDTQYF.

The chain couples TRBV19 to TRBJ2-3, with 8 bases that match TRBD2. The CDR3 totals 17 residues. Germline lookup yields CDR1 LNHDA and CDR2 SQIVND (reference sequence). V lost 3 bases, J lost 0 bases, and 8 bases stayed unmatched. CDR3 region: CASSIDVTSVSTDTQYF. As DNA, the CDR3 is TGTGCCAGTAGTATTGACGTGACTAGCGTCAGCACAGATACGCAGTATTTT.

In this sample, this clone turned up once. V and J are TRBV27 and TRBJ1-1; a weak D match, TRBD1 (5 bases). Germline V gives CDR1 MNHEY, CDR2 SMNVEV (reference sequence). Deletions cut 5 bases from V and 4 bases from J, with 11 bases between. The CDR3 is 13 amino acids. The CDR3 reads CASSQGFGTEAFF. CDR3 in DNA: TGTGCCAGCAGTCAGGGCTTCGGCACTGAAGCTTTCTTT.

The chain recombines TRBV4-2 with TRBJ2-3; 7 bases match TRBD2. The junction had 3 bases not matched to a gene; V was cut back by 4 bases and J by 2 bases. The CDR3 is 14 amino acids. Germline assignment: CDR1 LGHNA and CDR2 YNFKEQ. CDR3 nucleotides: TGTGCCAGCAGCCCTAGCGGATACACAGATACGCAGTATTTT. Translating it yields CASSPSGYTDTQYF.

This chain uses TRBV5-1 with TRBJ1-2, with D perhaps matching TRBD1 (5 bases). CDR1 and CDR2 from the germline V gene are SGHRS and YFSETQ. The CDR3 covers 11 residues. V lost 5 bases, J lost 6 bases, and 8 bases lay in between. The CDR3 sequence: CASRGLHGYTF. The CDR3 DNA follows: TGCGCCAGCAGGGGACTCCATGGCTACACCTTC.

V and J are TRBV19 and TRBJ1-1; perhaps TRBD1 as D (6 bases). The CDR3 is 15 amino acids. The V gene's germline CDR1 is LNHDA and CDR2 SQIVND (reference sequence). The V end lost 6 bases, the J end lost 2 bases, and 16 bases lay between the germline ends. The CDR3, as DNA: TGTGCCAGTAGGGAGGGGGGCAGTCTAAACACTGAAGCTTTCTTT. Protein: CASREGGSLNTEAFF. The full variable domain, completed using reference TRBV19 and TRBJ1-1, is DGGITQSPKYLFRKEGQNVTLSCEQNLNHDAMYWYRQDPGQGLRLIYYSQIVNDFQKGDIAEGYSVSREKKESFPLTVTSAQKNPTAFYLCASREGGSLNTEAFFGQGTRLTVV.

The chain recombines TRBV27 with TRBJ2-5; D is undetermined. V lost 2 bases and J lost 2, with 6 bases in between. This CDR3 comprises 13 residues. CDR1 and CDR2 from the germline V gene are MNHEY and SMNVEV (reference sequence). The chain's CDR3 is CASSLNLQETQYF. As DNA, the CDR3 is TGTGCCAGCAGTTTAAACTTACAAGAGACCCAGTACTTC.

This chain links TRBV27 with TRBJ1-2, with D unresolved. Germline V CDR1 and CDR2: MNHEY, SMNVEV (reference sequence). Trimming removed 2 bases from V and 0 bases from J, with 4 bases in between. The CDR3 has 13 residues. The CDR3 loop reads CASSLGTNYGYTF. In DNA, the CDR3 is TGTGCCAGCAGTTTAGGCACTAACTATGGCTACACCTTC.